These 27 T cell receptor beta chains originate from one sample sequenced in a study of cytomegalovirus exposure and HLA in healthy donors. Both 60 Vbeta primers and 13 Jbeta primers went into the PCR. Only in-frame clones appear in the TCRdb table, and some are missing; sequencing was by immunoSEQ multiplex PCR. In the table there are fewer than 75,000 clones, around four fifths of which are singletons. Sequenced sample: PBMCs. The source is a woman between 25 and 40 years old in good health and CMV-seronegative.

The V call is TRBV11-2, the J call TRBJ2-3; perhaps TRBD1 as D (6 bases). The germline gives CDR1 SGHAT, CDR2 FQNNGV. The CDR3 loop spans 15 amino acids. Trimming shortened V by 1 base and J by 2 bases, and 10 bases separated the two germline ends. The CDR3 nucleotides are TGTGCCAGCAGCTTAGCGGGACAAACCACAGATACGCAGTATTTT. Translated: CASSLAGQTTDTQYF.

The chain couples TRBV25-1 to TRBJ1-1; D call uncertain. The germline V and J ends were trimmed by 3 bases and 1 base, with 3 bases remaining between them. The CDR3 length is 12 residues. CDR1 MGHDK and CDR2 SYGVNS come from the germline V gene. The CDR3: CASSDRNTEAFF. CDR3 DNA: TGTGCCAGCAGTGACAGGAACACTGAAGCTTTCTTT.

This chain joins TRBV7-9 and TRBJ1-1; 8 bases agree with TRBD1. V lost 5 bases to trimming and J lost 11 bases; unmatched junction nucleotides: 7. The germline V gene encodes CDR1 SEHNR and CDR2 FQNEAQ (reference sequence). The length of the CDR3 is 12 residues. DNA of the CDR3: TGTGCCAGCAGCCTCCAGGGGGCTAAGGCTTTCTTT. Its protein product is CASSLQGAKAFF.

In DNA form, the CDR3 reads TGTGCCAGTAGTAGCATCACAGGGGGACCCAGGGATCAGCCCCAGCATTTT. Its protein product is CASSSITGGPRDQPQHF. The J gene is TRBJ1-5, the V gene TRBV19, with TRBD1 matching 8 bases. The CDR3 sequence is 17 residues long. V gave up 4 bases and J gave up 5 bases; unmatched junction bases: 13. The germline V gene encodes CDR1 LNHDA and CDR2 SQIVND (reference sequence).

In this sample, this clone turned up a few times. This chain joins TRBV2 and TRBJ1-6; D is unresolved. The CDR3 is 16 amino acids. Between the trimmed V and J ends, which lost 3 bases and 5 bases, there was a span of 14 bases. Per germline, CDR1 SNHLY and CDR2 FYNNEI. In nucleotides, the CDR3 is TGTGCCAGCAGTGATGAGGATTTGCGAAATAATTCACCCCTCCACTTT. Protein: CASSDEDLRNNSPLHF.

The chain links TRBV30 to TRBJ1-6; D is perhaps TRBD1 (5 bases). The CDR3 contains 19 residues. Germline V gives CDR1 GTSNPN, CDR2 SVGIG (reference sequence). The V end was cut by 1 base, the J end by 0 bases, with 19 bases between. CDR3 amino acids: CAWSAGDSEGSSYNSPLHF. The CDR3, as DNA: TGTGCCTGGAGTGCCGGGGACTCGGAGGGGAGCTCCTATAATTCACCCCTCCACTTT.

The rearrangement uses TRBV15 and TRBJ1-5; 9 nucleotides agree with TRBD1. V lost 3 bases and J lost 8; bases outside the gene matches: 11. This CDR3 is 16 amino acids long. Germline V gene lookup returns CDR1 LNHNV and CDR2 YYDKDF (reference sequence). The CDR3 bases are TGTGCCACCAGCAGCCCCGGGACAGGGCGGGAGGAGCCCCAGCATTTT. As protein: CATSSPGTGREEPQHF.

This clone came up once. The chain links TRBV19 to TRBJ1-5; D not certain. The CDR3 runs 16 residues. Trimming took 3 bases from V and 2 from J, leaving 14 bases between them. CDR1 is LNHDA and CDR2 is SQIVND in the germline V gene (reference sequence). The CDR3 nucleotides read TGTGCCAGTAGTATCCGAGGGTTCGGTGGCAATCAGCCCCAGCATTTT. Amino acids: CASSIRGFGGNQPQHF.

This clone was counted a single time. The chain combines TRBV19 with TRBJ2-2; D ambiguous. V was pared by 3 bases and J by 1 base, with 9 bases between. CDR1 LNHDA and CDR2 SQIVND come from the germline V gene (reference sequence). The CDR3 covers 15 residues. The CDR3 is CASSIPDGNTGELFF. The CDR3 DNA reads TGTGCCAGTAGTATCCCAGATGGGAACACCGGGGAGCTGTTTTTT. Supplemented by reference TRBV19 and TRBJ2-2, the full variable domain reads DGGITQSPKYLFRKEGQNVTLSCEQNLNHDAMYWYRQDPGQGLRLIYYSQIVNDFQKGDIAEGYSVSREKKESFPLTVTSAQKNPTAFYLCASSIPDGNTGELFFGEGSRLTVL.

This chain joins TRBV27 and TRBJ2-2, with D possibly TRBD2 on 6 matching bases. CDR3 size: 13 residues. Trimming pared 5 bases from V and 9 bases from J, leaving 13 bases between. The germline CDR1 and CDR2 sequences are MNHEY and SMNVEV (reference sequence). CDR3 coding DNA: TGTGCCAGCAGTGGGACGGGACTTCGGGAGCTGTTTTTT. Its protein product is CASSGTGLRELFF.

The chain employs TRBV9 and TRBJ1-2; tentatively, D is TRBD1 (6 bases). V lost 2 bases and J 7 bases, leaving 21 bases between the germline ends. Germline assignment: CDR1 SGDLS and CDR2 YYNGEE. The CDR3 loop spans 16 amino acids. The CDR3 nucleotides read TGTGCCAGCAGCGTTGTAGGGATAGGCGGGGGCGGTGGCTACACCTTC. This translates into CASSVVGIGGGGGYTF.

The table lists this clone with a count of one. V usage is TRBV21-1 and J usage is TRBJ1-2. TRBV21-1 is tagged as a pseudogene. The CDR3 extends over 11 amino acids. CDR3 residues: CADYLNYGYTF. DNA of the CDR3: TGTGCCGACTACCTAAACTATGGCTACACCTTC.

V is TRBV19 and J is TRBJ1-1, with D possibly TRBD1 on 6 matching bases. Per germline, CDR1 LNHDA and CDR2 SQIVND (reference sequence). CDR3 length: 15 residues. V lost 7 bases and J 4 bases, leaving 19 bases between the germline ends. The CDR3 spells CASTKGGGSGTEAFF. The CDR3 coding sequence is TGTGCCAGTACCAAAGGGGGGGGCAGTGGCACTGAAGCTTTCTTT.

The chain combines TRBV19 with TRBJ1-2, with 8 bases matching TRBD1. The CDR3 runs 15 residues. Germline CDR1 is LNHDA and CDR2 is SQIVND (reference sequence). With 3 bases clipped from V and 2 bases from J, the junction kept 5 bases outside the gene matches. The chain's CDR3 is CASSMLQGGNYGYTF. Written as DNA, the CDR3 is TGTGCCAGTAGTATGCTACAGGGGGGAAACTATGGCTACACCTTC. The full variable domain, completed using reference TRBV19 and TRBJ1-2, is DGGITQSPKYLFRKEGQNVTLSCEQNLNHDAMYWYRQDPGQGLRLIYYSQIVNDFQKGDIAEGYSVSREKKESFPLTVTSAQKNPTAFYLCASSMLQGGNYGYTFGSGTRLTVV.

This chain connects TRBV2 to TRBJ2-3, with a possible D match to TRBD2 (5 bases). V lost 4 bases, J lost 11 bases, and 13 bases lay in between. This CDR3 contains 12 residues. CDR1 is SNHLY, CDR2 FYNNEI, per germline. This CDR3 reads CASSVGLAGQYF. Here the CDR3 DNA reads TGTGCCAGCAGTGTCGGGCTAGCCGGGCAGTATTTT. Supplemented by reference TRBV2 and TRBJ2-3, the full variable domain reads EPEVTQTPSHQVTQMGQEVILRCVPISNHLYFYWYRQILGQKVEFLVSFYNNEISEKSEIFDDQFSVERPDGSNFTLKIRSTKLEDSAMYFCASSVGLAGQYFGPGTRLTVL.

This rearrangement joins TRBV19 to TRBJ1-2, with D possibly TRBD1 on 6 matching bases. V was shortened by 10 bases and J by 7 bases, with 13 bases between the two germline ends. Germline V gene sequence: CDR1 LNHDA, CDR2 SQIVND (reference sequence). CDR3 length: 11 amino acids. The CDR3 here is CATEQGGGYTF. CDR3 nucleotides: TGTGCCACCGAACAGGGTGGTGGCTACACCTTC.

The chain combines TRBV27 with TRBJ2-2; a weak D match, TRBD1 (6 bases). This CDR3 contains 15 residues. V was pared by 4 bases and J by 0 bases, with 9 bases between. Per germline, CDR1 MNHEY and CDR2 SMNVEV (reference sequence). CDR3 residues: CASSSGHSNTGELFF. In DNA, the CDR3 is TGTGCCAGCAGTTCGGGACACTCGAACACCGGGGAGCTGTTTTTT.

The chain couples TRBV5-1 to TRBJ2-1; 12 nucleotides agree with TRBD2. Germline CDR1 and CDR2: SGHRS and YFSETQ. The CDR3 consists of 16 residues. V shed 4 bases and J 7 bases; nucleotides not matched to a gene: 9. The CDR3 DNA reads as TGCGCCAGCAGCGTACCGGGACTAGCGGGCCCTAATGAGCAGTTCTTC. This sequence encodes CASSVPGLAGPNEQFF.

The V and J genes are TRBV30 and TRBJ2-2, with 9 nucleotides matching TRBD1. J gave up 5 bases and V 5 bases, and 9 bases lay outside the gene matches. Germline assignment: CDR1 GTSNPN and CDR2 SVGIG (reference sequence). The CDR3 spans 15 residues. The CDR3 protein is CAWDPGTGSTGELFF. In DNA form, the CDR3 reads TGTGCCTGGGACCCCGGGACAGGGTCTACCGGGGAGCTGTTTTTT.

The gene calls are TRBV5-1 and TRBJ2-3; TRBD2 might be the D (5 bases). Looked up from germline, CDR1 is SGHRS and CDR2 is YFSETQ. The CDR3 sequence is 16 residues long. Between the trimmed V and J ends, which lost 0 bases and 0 bases, there was a span of 11 bases. The CDR3 DNA sequence: TGCGCCAGCAGCTTGGCCGGGGTCGGGAGCACAGATACGCAGTATTTT. Amino acid sequence: CASSLAGVGSTDTQYF. Using reference TRBV5-1 and TRBJ2-3 for the parts outside the CDR3, the full variable domain is KAGVTQTPRYLIKTRGQQVTLSCSPISGHRSVSWYQQTPGQGLQFLFEYFSETQRNKGNFPGRFSGRQFSNSRSEMNVSTLELGDSALYLCASSLAGVGSTDTQYFGPGTRLTVL.

This clone has just a few counts. The chain recombines TRBV5-1 with TRBJ1-1; 10 bases line up with TRBD1. This CDR3 comprises 15 residues. After removal of 4 bases from V and 6 bases from J, the junction contained 9 bases not matched to a gene. From germline, CDR1 is SGHRS and CDR2 YFSETQ. CDR3 amino acids: CASSLPGQGRPEAFF. The CDR3 region has the DNA TGCGCCAGCAGCCTACCGGGACAGGGGAGACCTGAAGCTTTCTTT.

This chain connects TRBV18 to TRBJ1-4; D is perhaps TRBD1 (5 bases). This CDR3 region has 12 residues. Germline values: CDR1 KGHSH, CDR2 LQKENI. V lost 6 bases, J lost 8 bases, and 10 bases lay in between. The chain's CDR3 is CASSQGNEKLFF. CDR3 nucleotide sequence: TGTGCCAGCTCGCAGGGTAACGAAAAACTGTTTTTT. Complete variable domain (other parts from reference TRBV18 and TRBJ1-4): NAGVMQNPRHLVRRRGQEARLRCSPMKGHSHVYWYRQLPEEGLKFMVYLQKENIIDESGMPKERFSAEFPKEGPSILRIQQVVRGDSAAYFCASSQGNEKLFFGSGTQLSVL.

This rearrangement joins TRBV5-1 to TRBJ2-1; TRBD1 matches 9 bases. CDR3 length: 14 residues. The germline gives CDR1 SGHRS, CDR2 YFSETQ. V lost 6 bases to trimming and J lost 4 bases; unmatched junction nucleotides: 5. The CDR3 nucleotides read TGCGCCAGCAACCCGGACAGGGGTTACAATGAGCAGTTCTTC. Translated: CASNPDRGYNEQFF.

This clone was detected only once. The gene calls are TRBV30 and TRBJ1-4; 11 bases line up with TRBD1. The J call may be in error: the DNA end matches TRBJ2-2 better. This CDR3 is built from 12 residues. Germline-derived CDR1 and CDR2 are GTSNPN and SVGIG (reference sequence). CDR3 DNA: TGTGCCTTCCAGGACAGGGGGCGGGAGCTGTTTTTT. Protein sequence: CAFQDRGRELFF.

This clone was detected only once. V and J are TRBV6-5 and TRBJ2-5; D is unresolved. V was pared by 8 bases and J by 5 bases, with 15 bases between. In germline, CDR1 is MNHEY, CDR2 SVGAGI. The CDR3 contains 13 residues. CDR3 loop: CASHASNGETQYF. The CDR3 nucleotides are TGTGCCAGCCATGCATCAAACGGGGAGACCCAGTACTTC.

V and J are TRBV7-2 and TRBJ1-4, with D possibly TRBD1 on 5 matching bases. Trimming removed 5 bases at V and 7 bases at J, with 17 bases between. Germline CDR1 SGHTA, CDR2 FQGNSA. This CDR3 spans 15 amino acids. The CDR3, as DNA: TGTGCCAGCAGCCCGAATCAGGGTGGGGTTGAAAAACTGTTTTTT. This translates into CASSPNQGGVEKLFF.

J is TRBJ1-1 and V is TRBV5-4, with a possible D match to TRBD1 (5 bases). V dropped 0 bases and J dropped 0 bases, with 15 bases sitting between them. Germline V CDR1 and CDR2: SGHNT, YYREEE (reference sequence). The CDR3 consists of 17 residues. The CDR3 nucleotides read TGTGCCAGCAGCTTGGGGGGACTAAACTTAATGAACACTGAAGCTTTCTTT. This translates into CASSLGGLNLMNTEAFF.